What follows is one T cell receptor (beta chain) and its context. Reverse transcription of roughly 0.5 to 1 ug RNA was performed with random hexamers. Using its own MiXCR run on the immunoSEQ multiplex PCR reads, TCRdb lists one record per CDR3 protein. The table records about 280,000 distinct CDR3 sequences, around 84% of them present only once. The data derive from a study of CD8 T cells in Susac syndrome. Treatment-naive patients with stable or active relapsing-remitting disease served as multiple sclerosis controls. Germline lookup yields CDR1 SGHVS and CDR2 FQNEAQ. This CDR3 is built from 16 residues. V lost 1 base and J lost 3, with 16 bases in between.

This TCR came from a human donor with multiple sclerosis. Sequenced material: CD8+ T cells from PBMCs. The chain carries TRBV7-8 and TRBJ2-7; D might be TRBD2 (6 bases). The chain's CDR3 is CASSLVARGSFYEQYF. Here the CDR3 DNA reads TGTGCCAGCAGCTTAGTTGCGCGGGGCTCTTTCTACGAGCAGTACTTC.